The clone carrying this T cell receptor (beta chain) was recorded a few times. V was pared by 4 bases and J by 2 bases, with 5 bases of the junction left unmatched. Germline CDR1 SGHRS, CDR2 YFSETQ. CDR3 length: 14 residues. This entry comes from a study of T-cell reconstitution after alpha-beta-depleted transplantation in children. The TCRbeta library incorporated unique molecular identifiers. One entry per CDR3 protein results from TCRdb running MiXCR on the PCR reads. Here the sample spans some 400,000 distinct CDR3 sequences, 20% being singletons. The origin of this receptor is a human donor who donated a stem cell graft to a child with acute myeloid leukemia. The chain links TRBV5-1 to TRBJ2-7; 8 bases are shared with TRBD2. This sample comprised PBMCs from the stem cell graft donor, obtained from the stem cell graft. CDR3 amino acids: CASSLPTSAYEQYF. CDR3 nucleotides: TGCGCCAGCAGCCTCCCGACTAGCGCCTACGAGCAGTACTTC.